The T cell receptor (beta chain) under discussion was sequenced for a study of radiotherapy plus CTLA-4 blockade in lung cancer. Overall study context: Disease control reached under 35%, with objective responses in 15% to 20%. The study's findings and limits: According to reports, early shifts in blood T cell clones, alongside interferon-beta, forecast response most accurately.

The junction had 0 bases not matched to a gene; V was cut back by 1 base and J by 2 bases. The CDR3 consists of 16 residues. Germline CDR1 and CDR2: SGHVS and FNYEAQ. The repertoire was sequenced with immunoSEQ multiplex PCR; TCRdb's copy has only in-frame clones and lacks some. The data hold around 86,000 clones, with around 83% observed a single time. Worth noting for this clone: Its antigen remains unidentified.

Sequencing used peripheral blood, obtained from a patient treated with radiotherapy plus ipilimumab. This sequence joins TRBV7-6 and TRBJ2-7; 15 bases align to TRBD2. This receptor was taken from a human donor with non-small cell lung cancer who had stable disease on radiotherapy plus ipilimumab. CDR3 sequence: CASSLGTSGGAYEQYF. CDR3 DNA sequence: TGTGCCAGCAGCTTAGGGACTAGCGGGGGGGCCTACGAGCAGTACTTC.